The T cell receptor (beta chain) under discussion was sequenced for a study of breast tumors, draining lymph nodes, adjacent tissues. This clonotype was detected many times. CDR3 size: 15 residues. Looked up from germline, CDR1 is SEHNR and CDR2 is FQNEAQ (reference sequence). Trimming cost V 5 bases and J 9 bases; bases outside gene matches: 8. Axillary draining lymph nodes of breast cancer patients supplied the node samples. TCRdb ran MiXCR on the multiplex PCR reads and lists one entry per CDR3 protein. The sample has approximately 300,000 distinct CDR3 sequences, 30% seen once. The sequencing input was axillary lymph node tissue. This sequence was found in a female donor with breast cancer. Some clones in this sample may be carry-over from other donors' samples. The chain joins TRBV7-9 to TRBJ2-1; TRBD2 agrees at 12 bases. The CDR3 DNA is TGTGCCAGCAGCGCCCAGACTAGCGGGAGTTTTGAGCAGTTCTTC. This sequence encodes CASSAQTSGSFEQFF.